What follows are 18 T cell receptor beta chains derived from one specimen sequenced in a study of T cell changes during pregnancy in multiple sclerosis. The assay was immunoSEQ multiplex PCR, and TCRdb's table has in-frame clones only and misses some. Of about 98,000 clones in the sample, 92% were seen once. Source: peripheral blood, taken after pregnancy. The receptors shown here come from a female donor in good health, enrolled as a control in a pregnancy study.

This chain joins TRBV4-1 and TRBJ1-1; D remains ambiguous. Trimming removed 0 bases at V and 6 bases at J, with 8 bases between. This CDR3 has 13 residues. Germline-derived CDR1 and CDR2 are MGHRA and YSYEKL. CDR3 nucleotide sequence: TGCGCCAGCAGCCAAGATGGGAGACCTGAAGCTTTCTTT. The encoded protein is CASSQDGRPEAFF.

The CDR3 coding sequence is TGTGCCAGCAGCTTTAGACGGGAAATTGAGCAGTTCTTC. Encoded protein: CASSFRREIEQFF. The chain links TRBV5-4 to TRBJ2-1, with D possibly TRBD2 on 5 matching bases. V was trimmed by 2 bases and J by 9 bases, leaving 12 bases between them. The CDR3 totals 13 residues. CDR1 SGHNT and CDR2 YYREEE come from the germline V gene (reference sequence).

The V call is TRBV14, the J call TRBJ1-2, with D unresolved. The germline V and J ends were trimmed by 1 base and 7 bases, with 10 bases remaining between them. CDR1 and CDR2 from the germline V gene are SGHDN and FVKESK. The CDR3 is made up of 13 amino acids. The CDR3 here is CASSQGGSAGYTF. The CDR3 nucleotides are TGTGCCAGCAGCCAAGGAGGGTCCGCTGGCTACACCTTC.

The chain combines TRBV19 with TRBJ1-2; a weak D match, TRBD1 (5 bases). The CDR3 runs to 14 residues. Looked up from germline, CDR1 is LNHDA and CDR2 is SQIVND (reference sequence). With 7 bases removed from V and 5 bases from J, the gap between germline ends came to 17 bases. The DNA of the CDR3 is TGTGCCAGTAACCCTTCAGGGTCTGCGTATGGCTACACCTTC. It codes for CASNPSGSAYGYTF.

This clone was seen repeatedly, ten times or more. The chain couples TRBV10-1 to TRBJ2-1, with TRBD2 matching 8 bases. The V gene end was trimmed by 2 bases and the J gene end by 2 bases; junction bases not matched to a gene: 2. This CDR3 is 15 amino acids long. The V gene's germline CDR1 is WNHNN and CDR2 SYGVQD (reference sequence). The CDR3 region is CASSEREGTYNEQFF. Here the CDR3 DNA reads TGCGCCAGCAGTGAGCGGGAGGGGACCTACAATGAGCAGTTCTTC.

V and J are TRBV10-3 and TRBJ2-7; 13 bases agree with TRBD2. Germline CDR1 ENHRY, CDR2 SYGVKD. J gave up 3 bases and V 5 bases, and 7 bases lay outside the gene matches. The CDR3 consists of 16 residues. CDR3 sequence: CAISKGLAGISYEQYF. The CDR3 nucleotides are TGTGCCATCAGTAAGGGACTAGCGGGAATCAGCTACGAGCAGTACTTC.

The CDR3 nucleotides are TGCGCCAGCAGCCAAGGGCGGCTAGCGGAGTGGGGGAATAAAGAGACCCAGTACTTC. Protein sequence: CASSQGRLAEWGNKETQYF. The V and J genes are TRBV4-1 and TRBJ2-5, with 7 bases that match TRBD2. The CDR3 extends over 19 amino acids. V shed 1 base and J 3 bases; nucleotides not matched to a gene: 17. The germline V gene has CDR1 MGHRA and CDR2 YSYEKL.

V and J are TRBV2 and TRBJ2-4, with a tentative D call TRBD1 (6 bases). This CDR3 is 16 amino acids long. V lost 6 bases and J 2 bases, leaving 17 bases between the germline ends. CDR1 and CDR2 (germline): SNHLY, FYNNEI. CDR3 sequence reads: CASSTPSGQTKNIQYF. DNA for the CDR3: TGTGCCAGCAGCACACCCTCGGGACAAACCAAAAACATTCAGTACTTC.

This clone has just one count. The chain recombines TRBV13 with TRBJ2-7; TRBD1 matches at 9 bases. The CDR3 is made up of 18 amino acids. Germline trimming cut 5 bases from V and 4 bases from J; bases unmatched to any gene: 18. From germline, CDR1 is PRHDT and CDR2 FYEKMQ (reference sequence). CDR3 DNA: TGTGCCAGCAGCCCCTGGGACAGGGCGGCGGGGAGTAATTACGAGCAGTACTTC. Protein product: CASSPWDRAAGSNYEQYF.

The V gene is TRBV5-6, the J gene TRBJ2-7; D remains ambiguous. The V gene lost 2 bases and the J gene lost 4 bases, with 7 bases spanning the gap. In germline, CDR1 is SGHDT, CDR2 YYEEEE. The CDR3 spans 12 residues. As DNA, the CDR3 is TGTGCCAGCAGCTTTCAGGAATACGAGCAGTACTTC. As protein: CASSFQEYEQYF.

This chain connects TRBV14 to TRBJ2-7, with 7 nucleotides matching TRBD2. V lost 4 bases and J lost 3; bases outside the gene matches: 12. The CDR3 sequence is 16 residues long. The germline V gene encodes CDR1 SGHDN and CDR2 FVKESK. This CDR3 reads CASSRPAGSRLYEQYF. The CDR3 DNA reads TGTGCCAGCAGCCGGCCAGCGGGGAGCCGACTCTACGAGCAGTACTTC.

The CDR3 region is CASPAPGQDYGYTF. CDR3 DNA sequence: TGTGCCAGCCCGGCTCCGGGACAGGACTATGGCTACACCTTC. The chain recombines TRBV7-9 with TRBJ1-2, with 8 bases lining up with TRBD1. There are 14 residues in the CDR3. The J segment lost 3 bases and the V segment lost 8 bases, leaving 8 bases of the junction unmatched. Germline CDR1 and CDR2: SEHNR and FQNEAQ (reference sequence).

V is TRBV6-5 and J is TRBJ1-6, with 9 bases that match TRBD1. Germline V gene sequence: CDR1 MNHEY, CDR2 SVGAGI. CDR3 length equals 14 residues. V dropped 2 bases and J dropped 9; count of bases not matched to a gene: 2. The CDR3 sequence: CASSYRDRVSPLHF. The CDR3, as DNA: TGTGCCAGCAGTTACCGGGACAGGGTTTCACCCCTCCACTTT.

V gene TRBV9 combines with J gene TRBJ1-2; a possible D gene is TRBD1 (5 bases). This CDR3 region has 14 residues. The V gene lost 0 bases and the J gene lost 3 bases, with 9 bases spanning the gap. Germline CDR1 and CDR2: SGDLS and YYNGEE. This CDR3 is CASSVEVGHYGYTF. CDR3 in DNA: TGTGCCAGCAGCGTAGAGGTGGGGCACTATGGCTACACCTTC.

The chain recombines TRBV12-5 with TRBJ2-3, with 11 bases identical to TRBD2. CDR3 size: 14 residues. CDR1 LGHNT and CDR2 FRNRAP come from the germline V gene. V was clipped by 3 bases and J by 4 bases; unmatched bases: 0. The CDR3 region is CASGFSGRADTQYF. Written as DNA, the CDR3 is TGTGCTAGTGGTTTTAGCGGGAGGGCAGATACGCAGTATTTT.

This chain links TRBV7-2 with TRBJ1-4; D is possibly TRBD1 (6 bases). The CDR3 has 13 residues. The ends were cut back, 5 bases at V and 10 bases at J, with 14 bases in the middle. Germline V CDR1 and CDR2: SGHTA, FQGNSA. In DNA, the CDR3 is TGTGCCAGCAGCGATACGACAGGCGGAAAACTGTTTTTT. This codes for CASSDTTGGKLFF.

CDR3: CASSYGTGPNQPQHF. For the CDR3, the DNA is TGTGCCAGCAGCTATGGGACAGGGCCCAATCAGCCCCAGCATTTT. The J gene is TRBJ1-5, the V gene TRBV7-9; 9 nucleotides line up with TRBD1. Germline V gives CDR1 SEHNR, CDR2 FQNEAQ (reference sequence). The CDR3 is made up of 15 amino acids. With V trimmed by 4 bases and J by 3 bases, 4 bases remained unmatched.

The CDR3 DNA sequence: TGTGCCAGTACCGAAAACAGGGGAAGCAATCAGCCCCAGCATTTT. It codes for CASTENRGSNQPQHF. V usage is TRBV19 and J usage is TRBJ1-5, with 7 bases that match TRBD1. The J segment lost 1 base and the V segment lost 7 bases, leaving 7 bases of the junction unmatched. Per the germline V gene, CDR1 is LNHDA and CDR2 is SQIVND (reference sequence). The CDR3 consists of 15 residues.